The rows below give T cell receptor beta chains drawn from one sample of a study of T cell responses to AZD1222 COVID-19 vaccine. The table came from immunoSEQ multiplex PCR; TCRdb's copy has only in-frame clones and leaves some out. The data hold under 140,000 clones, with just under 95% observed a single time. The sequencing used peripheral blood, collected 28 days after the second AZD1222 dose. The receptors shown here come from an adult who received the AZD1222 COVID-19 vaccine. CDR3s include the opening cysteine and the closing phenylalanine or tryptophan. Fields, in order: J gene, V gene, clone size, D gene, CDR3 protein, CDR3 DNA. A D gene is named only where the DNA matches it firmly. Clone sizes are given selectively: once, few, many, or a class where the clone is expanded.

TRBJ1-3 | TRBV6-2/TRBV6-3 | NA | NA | CASSYLTAGRGNTIYF | TGTGCCAGCAGTTACCTTACCGCAGGGCGCGGAAACACCATATATTTT
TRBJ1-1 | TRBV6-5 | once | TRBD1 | CASSRGTGDTEAFF | TGTGCCAGCAGTAGGGGGACAGGGGACACTGAAGCTTTCTTT
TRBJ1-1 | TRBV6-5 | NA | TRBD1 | CASSLQGAWNEAFF | TGTGCCAGCAGTTTACAGGGGGCTTGGAACGAAGCTTTCTTT
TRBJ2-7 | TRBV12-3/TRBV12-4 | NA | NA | CASSLGQTYEQYF | TGTGCCAGCAGTTTGGGGCAGACCTACGAGCAGTACTTC
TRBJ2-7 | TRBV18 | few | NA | CASSGDRTNARFYEQYF | TGTGCCAGCTCAGGCGACAGGACTAACGCAAGATTCTACGAGCAGTACTTC
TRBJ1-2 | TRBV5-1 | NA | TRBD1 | CASSQGQSYGYTF | TGCGCCAGCAGCCAGGGACAGAGCTATGGCTACACCTTC
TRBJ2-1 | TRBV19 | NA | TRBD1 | CASSLVQGVYNEQFF | TGTGCCAGTAGTCTCGTCCAGGGGGTCTACAATGAGCAGTTCTTC
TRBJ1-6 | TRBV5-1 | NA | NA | CASSSGTALNSPLHF | TGCGCCAGCAGTTCTGGGACGGCTCTCAATTCACCCCTCCACTTT
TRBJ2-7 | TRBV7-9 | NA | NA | CASSPKGGAFPYEQYF | TGTGCCAGCAGCCCCAAAGGGGGGGCCTTCCCCTACGAGCAGTACTTC
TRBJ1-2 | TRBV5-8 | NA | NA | CASSKPGAYGYTF | TGTGCCAGCAGCAAGCCAGGAGCCTATGGCTACACCTTC
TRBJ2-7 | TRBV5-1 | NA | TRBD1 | CASSARQGNYYEQYF | TGCGCCAGCAGCGCGCGACAGGGGAATTACTACGAGCAGTACTTC
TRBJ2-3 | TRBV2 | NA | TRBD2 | CADRRGGRTDTQYF | TGTGCCGACAGACGGGGGGGCAGGACAGATACGCAGTATTTT
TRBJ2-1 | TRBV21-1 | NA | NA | CASSLRGGAAYEQFF | TGTGCCAGCAGCCTTAGGGGGGGGGCCGCCTATGAGCAGTTCTTC
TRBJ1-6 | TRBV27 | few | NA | CASSLSSYNSPLHF | TGTGCCAGCAGCTTAAGCTCCTATAATTCACCCCTCCACTTT
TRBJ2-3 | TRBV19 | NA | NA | CASSIGWGLTDTQYF | TGTGCCAGTAGTATAGGGTGGGGGCTAACAGATACGCAGTATTTT
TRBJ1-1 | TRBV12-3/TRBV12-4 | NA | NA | CASSLAGDTEAFF | TGTGCCAGCAGTTTAGCCGGGGACACTGAAGCTTTCTTT
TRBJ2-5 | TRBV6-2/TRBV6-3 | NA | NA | CASSYVAARKETQYF | TGTGCCAGCAGTTACGTTGCAGCTAGAAAAGAGACCCAGTACTTC
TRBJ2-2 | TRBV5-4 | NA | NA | CASGDYTGELFF | TGTGCCAGCGGGGATTACACCGGGGAGCTGTTTTTT
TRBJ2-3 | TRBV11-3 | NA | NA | CASSSHRGTDTQYF | TGTGCCAGCAGCTCGCACAGGGGCACAGATACGCAGTATTTT
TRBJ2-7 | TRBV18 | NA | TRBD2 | CASSPYSGGDEQYF | TGTGCCAGCTCACCTTATAGCGGGGGCGACGAGCAGTACTTC